This is a list of T cell receptor beta chains from one sample in a study of neurological immune-mediated disorders. Each CDR3 protein gets one entry after TCRdb re-called the 5' RACE reads with MiXCR. This sample has under 60,000 distinct CDR3 sequences, with approximately 15% found just once. Sequenced input: PBMCs. The receptors were gathered from a man in his fifties or sixties in good health. CDR3s include the opening cysteine and the closing phenylalanine or tryptophan. The order of the fields is J gene, D gene, clone size, V gene, CDR3 DNA, CDR3 protein. D genes are given only for firm matches. Clone size is not always given. Where it is, it says once, few, many or a class for expanded clones.

j_gene: TRBJ1-1; d_gene: -; abundance: many; v_gene: TRBV29-1; CDR3nt: TGCAGCGTTGGTAGCTTGGGTGAAGCTTTCTTT; CDR3aa: CSVGSLGEAFF
j_gene: TRBJ1-3; d_gene: -; abundance: many; v_gene: TRBV18; CDR3nt: TGTGCCAGCTCACCACCTATCTTCCCCGGGAACACCATATATTTT; CDR3aa: CASSPPIFPGNTIYF
j_gene: TRBJ1-1; d_gene: -; abundance: many; v_gene: TRBV28; CDR3nt: TGTGCCAGCAGTTCCACGAATCTCTCTCGGGCCTTT; CDR3aa: CASSSTNLSRAF
j_gene: TRBJ2-2; d_gene: -; abundance: many; v_gene: TRBV5-1; CDR3nt: TGCGCCAGCAGAAGGACAGCCGCGAACACCGGGGAGCTGTTTTTT; CDR3aa: CASRRTAANTGELFF
j_gene: TRBJ2-7; d_gene: TRBD1; abundance: many; v_gene: TRBV6-5; CDR3nt: TGTGCCAGCAGTTACCGACGACCGGGACAGGGCCTCTCCTACGAGCAGTACTTC; CDR3aa: CASSYRRPGQGLSYEQYF
j_gene: TRBJ1-4; d_gene: TRBD1; abundance: -; v_gene: TRBV4-1; CDR3nt: TGCGCCAGCAGCCACTGGGACAGGGATGAAAAACTGTTTTTT; CDR3aa: CASSHWDRDEKLFF
j_gene: TRBJ2-2; d_gene: TRBD1; abundance: many; v_gene: TRBV20-1; CDR3nt: TGCAGTGCTAGGGAGACAGGGGTCACCGGGGAGCTGTTTTTT; CDR3aa: CSARETGVTGELFF
j_gene: TRBJ2-2; d_gene: -; abundance: few; v_gene: TRBV7-2; CDR3nt: TGTGCCAGCAGCTTAAATTGGCGGTCCGGGGAGCTGTTTTTT; CDR3aa: CASSLNWRSGELFF
j_gene: TRBJ2-3; d_gene: TRBD2; abundance: many; v_gene: TRBV28; CDR3nt: TGTGCCAGCAGACCCATCGGACTAGCGGGAGCAGATACGCAGTATTTT; CDR3aa: CASRPIGLAGADTQYF
j_gene: TRBJ2-4; d_gene: -; abundance: many; v_gene: TRBV7-2; CDR3nt: TGTGCCAGCAGCTTAGAACTAGCCAAAAACATTCAGTACTTC; CDR3aa: CASSLELAKNIQYF